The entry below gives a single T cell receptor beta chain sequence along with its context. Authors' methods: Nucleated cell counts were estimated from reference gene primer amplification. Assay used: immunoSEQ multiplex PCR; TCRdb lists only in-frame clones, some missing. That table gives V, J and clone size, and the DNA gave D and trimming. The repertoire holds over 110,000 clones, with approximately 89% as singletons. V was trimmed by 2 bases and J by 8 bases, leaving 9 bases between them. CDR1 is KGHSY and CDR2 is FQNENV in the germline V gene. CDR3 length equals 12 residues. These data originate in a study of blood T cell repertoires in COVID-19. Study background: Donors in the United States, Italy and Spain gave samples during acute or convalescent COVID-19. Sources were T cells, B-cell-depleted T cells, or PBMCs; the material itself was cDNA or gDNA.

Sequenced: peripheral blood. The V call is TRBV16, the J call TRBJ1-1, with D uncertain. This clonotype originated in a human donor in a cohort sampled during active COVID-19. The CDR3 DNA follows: TGTGCCAGCAGCCAACTAGGTCGGGAAGCTTTCTTT. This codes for CASSQLGREAFF. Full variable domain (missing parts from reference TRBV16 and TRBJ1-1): GEEVAQTPKHLVRGEGQKAKLYCAPIKGHSYVFWYQQVLKNEFKFLISFQNENVFDETGMPKERFSAKCLPNSPCSLEIQATKLEDSAVYFCASSQLGREAFFGQGTRLTVV.